This T cell receptor beta chain was documented in a study of blood T cell repertoires in COVID-19 (dated by TCRdb to 2018 to 2020). For the study in its entirety: Collaborator samples came from the United States, Italy and Spain and covered acute and convalescent phases of COVID-19. The prospective study material was composed of cDNA or gDNA derived from T cells, B-cell-depleted T cells, or PBMCs. Deeply sampled blood TCRbeta repertoires from subjects exposed to, actively infected with, or recovered from COVID-19 were included in the dataset. The repertoires were released in a freely available public database intended as a resource for research on the immune response to SARS-CoV-2. The samples were drawn from two sources: the first 160 participants of the ongoing ImmuneRACE study, and over 1,000 subjects contributed by 6 global collaborators. The sample metadata nearly always contained a de-identified subject ID, COVID-19 status, age in years and sex. HLA class I and class II types, where available, came from metadata supplied by the sample provider rather than from assay-based typing.

The immunoSEQ Assay, a bias-controlled multiplex PCR, was used to amplify TCRbeta CDR3 regions from genomic DNA. The original pipeline was this. Within the assay, amplification of reference gene primers was used to estimate how many nucleated cells each sample contained. Sequence reads were collapsed and filtered to measure the absolute abundance of every unique TCRbeta CDR3 rearrangement. Productive Simpson clonality was computed per sample as the square root of Simpson's diversity index over productive rearrangements. TCRdb took over this immuneACCESS table, retaining in-frame rearrangements with V and J assigned. Such tables are incomplete; in checked studies, under half of the missing clones stem from an unresolved V gene, and the remainder is unexplained. That table gives V, J and clone size, and the DNA gave D and trimming. Present in this sample are about 180,000 clones, about 80% of which were seen just once. Jointly, the top ten make up 6.5% of the sample.

Findings and caveats that apply to the study as a whole: The quantity of clinical and demographic metadata differed by source and by participant and was supplied without curation.

The CDR3 goes from the cysteine to the phenylalanine over 13 residues. Only the CDR3 DNA stays, 39 bases, in frame from base 1. V is pared back by 7 bases and J by 1 base, with 10 bases lying between the germline termini. Sequences SNHLY (CDR1) and FYNNEI (CDR2) are obtained from the germline V gene. About this clone: Its binding antigen is unknown. The sample holds no much larger clone one base away, and base qualities are not on file.

Collaborating institutions collected whole blood in K2EDTA tubes following their own protocols. Collaborator samples were shipped for TCRbeta analysis as frozen whole blood, isolated PBMCs, or DNA extracted from either sample type. The sequenced sample was peripheral blood. This receptor was taken from a man in his sixties or seventies with active or convalescent COVID-19. The V and J segments used are TRBV2 and TRBJ1-1, and TRBD1 may be the D gene, going by 5 matching bases. The CDR3 reads CASIATENTEAFF. The bases read TGTGCCAGCATCGCGACAGAGAACACTGAAGCTTTCTTT. This CDR3, with the reference TRBV2 and TRBJ1-1 proteins standing in past its ends, gives the full variable domain EPEVTQTPSHQVTQMGQEVILRCVPISNHLYFYWYRQILGQKVEFLVSFYNNEISEKSEIFDDQFSVERPDGSNFTLKIRSTKLEDSAMYFCASIATENTEAFFGQGTRLTVV.